Described below is a single TCR beta chain sequence and its context. This entry belongs to a study of PD-1 blockade in classical Hodgkin lymphoma. Regarding time point: newly diagnosed, previously untreated cHL patient sample. Magnetic negative selection was used to purify CD4+ T cells from thawed PBMCs. Comparison relied on PBMCs that came from newly diagnosed, untreated classical Hodgkin lymphoma. CDR3 length equals 14 residues. Germline loops: CDR1 MNHEY, CDR2 SVGAGI. V shed 6 bases and J 5 bases; nucleotides not matched to a gene: 6. Method: immunoSEQ multiplex PCR; TCRdb's copy keeps in-frame clones and lacks some. The sample has approximately 27,000 clones, roughly nine tenths seen once.

This TCR was sampled from a human donor with classical Hodgkin lymphoma. Sequencing was carried out using CD4+ T cells from blood. V gene TRBV6-5 combines with J gene TRBJ1-1; 10 positions agree with TRBD1. CDR3 residues: CASSVDRGRTEAFF. The DNA for the CDR3 is TGTGCCAGCAGCGTGGACAGGGGGAGGACTGAAGCTTTCTTT.